This passage covers 2 T cell receptor beta chains from one sample sequenced in a study of shared clonotypes between healthy human individuals. Measured with immunoSEQ multiplex PCR; TCRdb has only the in-frame clones, and not every one. Among about 2.3 million clones listed, over 90% were seen once. Sequencing was done on a sample of naive CD4+ T cells from PBMCs. The subset was: CD45RA+ positively selected. These receptors were collected from a man between 18 and 35 years old in good health. Some clones in this sample may be carry-over from other donors' samples.

The CDR3, as DNA: TGTGCCAGCAGCTTAGGTAGGGCAGGCAATGAGCAGTTCTTC. It yields the protein CASSLGRAGNEQFF. V usage is TRBV7-8 and J usage is TRBJ2-1, with D unresolved. CDR1 and CDR2 (germline): SGHVS, FQNEAQ. V was clipped by 1 base and J by 6 bases, with 10 bases between them. CDR3 length: 14 residues.

This clone was picked up one time. The gene calls are TRBV4-1 and TRBJ2-6, with D perhaps TRBD1 (5 bases). Germline V gives CDR1 MGHRA, CDR2 YSYEKL. Deletions cut 0 bases from V and 4 bases from J, with 13 bases between. This CDR3 is built from 17 residues. CDR3: CASSQETGLKGANVLTF. The CDR3 DNA reads TGCGCCAGCAGCCAAGAAACAGGCCTAAAGGGGGCCAACGTCCTGACTTTC.